Here is one TCR beta chain with its context. Sequencing was performed with immunoSEQ multiplex PCR; in TCRdb, only in-frame clones are kept and a portion is missing. The repertoire holds roughly 330,000 clones, 87% seen once, with 5.3% in the top ten. The entry originates in a study of blood T cell repertoires in COVID-19. The V end lost 6 bases, the J end lost 8 bases, and 13 bases lay between the germline ends. Germline-derived CDR1 and CDR2 are SQVTM and ANQGSEA. The CDR3 contains 11 residues. Recovery among Cohort 3 donors was established by two negative PCRs, clearance, or symptom resolution. The sample comprised PBMCs or T cells enriched from blood (not recorded which). The chain joins TRBV29-1 to TRBJ1-2, with D unclear. This TCR was sampled from a woman younger than 45 who had recovered from COVID-19. CDR3 loop: CSVREGEGYTF. CDR3 in DNA: TGCAGCGTCCGGGAGGGCGAAGGCTACACCTTC.